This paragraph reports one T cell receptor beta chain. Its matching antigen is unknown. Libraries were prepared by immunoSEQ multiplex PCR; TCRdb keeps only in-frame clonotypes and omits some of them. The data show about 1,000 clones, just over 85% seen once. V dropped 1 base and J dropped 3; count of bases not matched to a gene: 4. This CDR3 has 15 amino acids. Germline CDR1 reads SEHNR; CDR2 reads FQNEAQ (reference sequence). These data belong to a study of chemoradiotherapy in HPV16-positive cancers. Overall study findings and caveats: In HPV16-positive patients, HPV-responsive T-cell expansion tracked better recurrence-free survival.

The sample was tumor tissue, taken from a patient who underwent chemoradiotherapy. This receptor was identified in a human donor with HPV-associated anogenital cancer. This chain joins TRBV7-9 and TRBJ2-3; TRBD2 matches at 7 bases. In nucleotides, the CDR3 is TGTGCCAGCAGCTTAGGAGCGGGGATTACAGATACGCAGTATTTT. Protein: CASSLGAGITDTQYF.